This T cell receptor (beta chain) was observed in a study of control samples from healthy donors and cancer patients. Deletions cut 5 bases from V and 0 bases from J, with 14 bases between. The CDR3 runs to 16 residues. Per the germline V gene, CDR1 is LGHDT and CDR2 is YNNKEL (reference sequence). Assay: immunoSEQ multiplex PCR; the TCRdb copy retains only in-frame clones and omits some. Here the sample spans fewer than 100,000 clones, roughly 78% being singletons. V gene TRBV3-1 (or the pseudogene TRBV3-2) combines with J gene TRBJ2-1; D remains unclear. The receptor's source is a man between 60 and 75 years old in good health. The specimen sequenced was blood. CDR3 loop: CASSTATLSSYNEQFF. CDR3 nucleotide sequence: TGTGCCAGCAGCACAGCAACTCTAAGCTCCTACAATGAGCAGTTCTTC.